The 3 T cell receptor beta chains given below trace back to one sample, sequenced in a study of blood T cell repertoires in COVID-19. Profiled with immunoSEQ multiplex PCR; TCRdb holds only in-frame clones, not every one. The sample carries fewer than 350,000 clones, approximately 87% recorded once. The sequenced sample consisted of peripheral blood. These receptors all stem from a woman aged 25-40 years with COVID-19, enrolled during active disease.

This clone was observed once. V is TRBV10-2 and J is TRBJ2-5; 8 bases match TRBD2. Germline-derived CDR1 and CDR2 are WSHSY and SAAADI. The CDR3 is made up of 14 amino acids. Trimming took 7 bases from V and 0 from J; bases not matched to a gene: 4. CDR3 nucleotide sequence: TGCGCCAGCACAAGCGGGGGACACCAAGAGACCCAGTACTTC. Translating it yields CASTSGGHQETQYF.

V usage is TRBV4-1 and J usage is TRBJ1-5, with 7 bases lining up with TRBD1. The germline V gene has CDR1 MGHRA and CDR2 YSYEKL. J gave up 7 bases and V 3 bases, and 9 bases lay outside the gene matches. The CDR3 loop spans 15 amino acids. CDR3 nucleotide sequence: TGCGCCAGCAGCCAGCGACAGGGATCAGGCCAGCCCCAGCATTTT. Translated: CASSQRQGSGQPQHF.

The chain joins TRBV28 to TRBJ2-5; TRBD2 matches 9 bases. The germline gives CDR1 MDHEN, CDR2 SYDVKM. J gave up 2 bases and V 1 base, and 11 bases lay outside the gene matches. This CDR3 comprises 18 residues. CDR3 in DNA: TGTGCCAGCAGTTTATTGGGCCTAAAGCGGGGGGAGCAAGAGACCCAGTACTTC. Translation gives CASSLLGLKRGEQETQYF.